These 12 T cell receptor beta chains were all obtained from the same sample, sequenced in a study of blood T cell repertoires in COVID-19. Clones were sequenced by immunoSEQ multiplex PCR, and TCRdb holds only the in-frame ones, with some missing. The sample gives approximately 460,000 clones, roughly 87% of which show up once; roughly 0.9% is in the top ten. Sequenced: peripheral blood. The receptor source for this set is a man in his late teens or twenties with COVID-19, enrolled during active disease.

J is TRBJ1-2 and V is TRBV5-8; TRBD1 aligns across 8 bases. V dropped 3 bases and J dropped 8; count of bases not matched to a gene: 6. Germline lookup yields CDR1 SGHTS and CDR2 YDEGEE. The CDR3 runs to 13 residues. The CDR3 here is CASSSGQGWGYTF. In DNA form, the CDR3 reads TGTGCCAGCAGCTCCGGACAGGGTTGGGGCTACACCTTC.

The chain uses TRBV19 and TRBJ1-4, with D uncertain. This CDR3 comprises 13 residues. Deletions cut 3 bases from V and 4 bases from J, with 6 bases between. Germline assignment: CDR1 LNHDA and CDR2 SQIVND (reference sequence). CDR3 nucleotide sequence: TGTGCCAGTAGTATGTCCGTTAATGAAAAACTGTTTTTT. Amino acid sequence: CASSMSVNEKLFF.

The V call is TRBV3-1 (or the pseudogene TRBV3-2), the J call TRBJ2-7, with a possible D match to TRBD1 (5 bases). Germline CDR1 LGHDT, CDR2 YNNKEL (reference sequence). CDR3 size: 16 residues. V lost 0 bases, J lost 0 bases, and 12 bases lay in between. The CDR3 nucleotides read TGTGCCAGCAGCCAAGATCTAGTGGGGCCCTCCTACGAGCAGTACTTC. This sequence encodes CASSQDLVGPSYEQYF.

J is TRBJ2-7 and V is TRBV27, with D perhaps matching TRBD1 (5 bases). The CDR3 spans 14 residues. The germline V and J ends were trimmed by 8 bases and 7 bases, with 21 bases remaining between them. Germline values: CDR1 MNHEY, CDR2 SMNVEV (reference sequence). CDR3 sequence: CASGQGYATAEQYF. CDR3 sequence (DNA): TGTGCCAGCGGACAAGGATACGCAACTGCGGAGCAGTACTTC.

V is TRBV5-1 and J is TRBJ1-1, with D unresolved. The CDR3 runs to 12 residues. Germline V gene lookup returns CDR1 SGHRS and CDR2 YFSETQ. Deletions cut 4 bases from V and 6 bases from J, with 10 bases between. CDR3 sequence reads: CASSGPSAEAFF. The CDR3 region has the DNA TGCGCCAGCAGCGGGCCGTCGGCTGAAGCTTTCTTT.

CDR3 sequence: CASSIYSYEQFF. The CDR3, as DNA: TGTGCCAGTAGTATTTACTCCTATGAGCAGTTCTTC. This chain connects TRBV19 to TRBJ2-1; D gene ambiguous. Trimming removed 3 bases from V and 8 bases from J, with 8 bases in between. The germline gives CDR1 LNHDA, CDR2 SQIVND (reference sequence). The CDR3 totals 12 residues. Supplemented by reference TRBV19 and TRBJ2-1, the full variable domain reads DGGITQSPKYLFRKEGQNVTLSCEQNLNHDAMYWYRQDPGQGLRLIYYSQIVNDFQKGDIAEGYSVSREKKESFPLTVTSAQKNPTAFYLCASSIYSYEQFFGPGTRLTVL.

The genes are TRBV9 and TRBJ2-1, with 14 positions matching TRBD2. Germline V CDR1 and CDR2: SGDLS, YYNGEE. J lost 8 bases, V lost 4 bases, and 5 bases had no gene match. CDR3 length: 15 amino acids. The DNA of the CDR3 is TGTGCCAGCAGCACCGGGACTAGCGGGAGTGATGAGCAGTTCTTC. Protein: CASSTGTSGSDEQFF.

This clone has a single count. V usage is TRBV27 and J usage is TRBJ2-5, with 7 bases that match TRBD2. V shed 3 bases and J 3 bases; nucleotides not matched to a gene: 7. Germline V gene lookup returns CDR1 MNHEY and CDR2 SMNVEV (reference sequence). The CDR3 runs 15 residues. The CDR3 sequence is CASSLAGTTKETQYF. CDR3 in DNA: TGTGCCAGCAGTTTGGCTGGGACTACAAAAGAGACCCAGTACTTC.

This clone was picked up a small number of times. The chain joins TRBV5-5 to TRBJ1-3; D uncertain. In germline, CDR1 is SGHKS, CDR2 YYEKEE (reference sequence). V lost 0 bases and J lost 3, with 4 bases in between. The CDR3 totals 13 residues. The CDR3 spells CASSLGVGNTIYF. CDR3 nucleotides: TGTGCCAGCAGCTTGGGAGTTGGAAACACCATATATTTT.

The V gene is TRBV7-9, the J gene TRBJ2-1; a possible D gene is TRBD1 (5 bases). This CDR3 is built from 12 residues. Trimming left V 6 bases short and J 8 bases short, with 11 bases between. From germline, CDR1 is SEHNR and CDR2 FQNEAQ (reference sequence). CDR3 residues: CASSDQGYEQFF. The CDR3 DNA is TGTGCCAGCAGTGACCAGGGTTATGAGCAGTTCTTC. Together with reference TRBV7-9 and TRBJ2-1, the CDR3 gives the full variable domain: DTGVSQNPRHKITKRGQNVTFRCDPISEHNRLYWYRQTLGQGPEFLTYFQNEAQLEKSRLLSDRFSAERPKGSFSTLEIQRTEQGDSAMYLCASSDQGYEQFFGPGTRLTVL.

V usage is TRBV3-1 (or the pseudogene TRBV3-2) and J usage is TRBJ1-6, with TRBD1 matching 7 bases. J was trimmed by 4 bases and V by 4 bases; bases with no gene match: 4. The CDR3 has 15 residues. CDR1 and CDR2 from the germline V gene are LGHDT and YNNKEL (reference sequence). CDR3 nucleotide sequence: TGTGCCAGCAGCCTCGGGACAGCTTATAATTCACCCCTCCACTTT. This codes for CASSLGTAYNSPLHF.

The V gene is TRBV11-2, the J gene TRBJ2-2; tentatively, D is TRBD2 (6 bases). Germline V gene lookup returns CDR1 SGHAT and CDR2 FQNNGV. Trimming pared 1 base from V and 4 bases from J, leaving 16 bases between. The CDR3 contains 17 residues. The DNA of the CDR3 is TGTGCCAGCAGCTTAGGAGGCAGGAGGACTACCACCGGGGAGCTGTTTTTT. Amino acid sequence: CASSLGGRRTTTGELFF.